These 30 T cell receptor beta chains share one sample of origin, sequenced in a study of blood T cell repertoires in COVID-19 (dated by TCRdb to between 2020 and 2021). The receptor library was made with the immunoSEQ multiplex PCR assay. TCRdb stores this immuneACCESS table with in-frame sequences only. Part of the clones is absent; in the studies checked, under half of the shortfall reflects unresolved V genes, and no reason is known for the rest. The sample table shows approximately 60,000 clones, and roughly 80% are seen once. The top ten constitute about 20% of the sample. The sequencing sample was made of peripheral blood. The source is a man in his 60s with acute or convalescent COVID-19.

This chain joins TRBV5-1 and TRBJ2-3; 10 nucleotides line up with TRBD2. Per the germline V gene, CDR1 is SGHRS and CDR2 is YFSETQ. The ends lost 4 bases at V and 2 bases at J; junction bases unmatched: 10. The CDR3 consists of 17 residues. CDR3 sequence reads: CASSTTSGLDYTDTQYF. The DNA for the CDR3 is TGCGCCAGCAGCACGACTAGCGGGTTGGATTACACAGATACGCAGTATTTT.

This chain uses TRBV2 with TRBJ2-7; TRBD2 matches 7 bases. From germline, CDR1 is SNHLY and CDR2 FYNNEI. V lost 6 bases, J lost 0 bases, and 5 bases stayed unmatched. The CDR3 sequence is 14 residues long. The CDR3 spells CASSASGSSYEQYF. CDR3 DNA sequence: TGTGCCAGCAGCGCTAGCGGTAGCTCCTACGAGCAGTACTTC.

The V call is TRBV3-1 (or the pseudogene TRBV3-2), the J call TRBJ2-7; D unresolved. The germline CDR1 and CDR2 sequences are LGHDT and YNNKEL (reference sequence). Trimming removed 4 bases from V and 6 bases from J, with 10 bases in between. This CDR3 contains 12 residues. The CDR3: CASSRKRSEQYF. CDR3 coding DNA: TGTGCCAGCAGCCGCAAGCGTTCCGAGCAGTACTTC.

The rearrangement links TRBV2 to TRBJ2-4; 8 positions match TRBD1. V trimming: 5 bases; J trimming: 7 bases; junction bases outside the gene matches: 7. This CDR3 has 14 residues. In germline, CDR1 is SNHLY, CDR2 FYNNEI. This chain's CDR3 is CASSFGQGVNIQYF. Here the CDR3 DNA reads TGTGCCAGCAGTTTCGGACAGGGAGTGAACATTCAGTACTTC.

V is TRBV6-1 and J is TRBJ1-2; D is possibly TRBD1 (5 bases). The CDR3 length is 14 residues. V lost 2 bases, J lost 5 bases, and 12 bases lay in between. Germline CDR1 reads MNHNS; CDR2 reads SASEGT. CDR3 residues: CASSEPGLGYGYTF. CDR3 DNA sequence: TGTGCCAGCAGTGAACCGGGACTAGGATATGGCTACACCTTC.

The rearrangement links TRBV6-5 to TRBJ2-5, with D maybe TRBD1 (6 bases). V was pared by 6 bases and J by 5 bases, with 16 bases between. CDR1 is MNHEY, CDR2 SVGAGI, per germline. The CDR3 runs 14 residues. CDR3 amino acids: CASRLPGGGETQYF. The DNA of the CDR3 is TGTGCCAGCAGACTACCTGGGGGCGGGGAGACCCAGTACTTC.

DNA of the CDR3: TGTGCCAGCAGCTCCGATACTAAGACAGGGGTCTATGGCTACACCTTC. Translating it yields CASSSDTKTGVYGYTF. V gene TRBV7-9 combines with J gene TRBJ1-2, with 8 nucleotides matching TRBD1. Germline lookup yields CDR1 SEHNR and CDR2 FQNEAQ (reference sequence). With 4 bases clipped from V and 4 bases from J, the junction kept 11 bases outside the gene matches. The CDR3 contains 16 residues. Using reference TRBV7-9 and TRBJ1-2 for the parts outside the CDR3, the full variable domain is DTGVSQNPRHKITKRGQNVTFRCDPISEHNRLYWYRQTLGQGPEFLTYFQNEAQLEKSRLLSDRFSAERPKGSFSTLEIQRTEQGDSAMYLCASSSDTKTGVYGYTFGSGTRLTVV.

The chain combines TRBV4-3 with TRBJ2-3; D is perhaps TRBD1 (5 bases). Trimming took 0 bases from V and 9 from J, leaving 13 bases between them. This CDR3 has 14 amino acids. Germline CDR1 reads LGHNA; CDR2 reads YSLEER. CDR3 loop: CASSQDLQAQTQYF. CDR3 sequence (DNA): TGCGCCAGCAGCCAAGATTTACAGGCTCAGACGCAGTATTTT.

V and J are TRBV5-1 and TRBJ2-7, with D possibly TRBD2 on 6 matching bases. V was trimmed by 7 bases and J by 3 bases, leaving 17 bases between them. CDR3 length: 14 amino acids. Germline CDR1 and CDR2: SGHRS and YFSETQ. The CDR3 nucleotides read TGCGCCAGCTCTCGAAAGGAGGGCGGCTACGAGCAGTACTTC. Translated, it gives CASSRKEGGYEQYF.

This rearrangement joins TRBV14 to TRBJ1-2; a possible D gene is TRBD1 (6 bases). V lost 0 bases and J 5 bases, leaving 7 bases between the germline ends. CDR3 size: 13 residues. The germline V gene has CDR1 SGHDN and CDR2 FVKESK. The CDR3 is CASSQDQGYGYTF. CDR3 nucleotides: TGTGCCAGCAGCCAAGATCAGGGGTATGGCTACACCTTC. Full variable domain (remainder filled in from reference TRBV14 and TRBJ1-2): EAGVTQFPSHSVIEKGQTVTLRCDPISGHDNLYWYRRVMGKEIKFLLHFVKESKQDESGMPNNRFLAERTGGTYSTLKVQPAELEDSGVYFCASSQDQGYGYTFGSGTRLTVV.

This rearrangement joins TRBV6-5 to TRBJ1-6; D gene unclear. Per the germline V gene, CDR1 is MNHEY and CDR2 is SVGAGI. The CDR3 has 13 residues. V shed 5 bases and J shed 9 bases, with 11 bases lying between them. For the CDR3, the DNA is TGTGCCAGCAGTACCGACCCGGGTTCACCCCTCCACTTT. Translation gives CASSTDPGSPLHF.

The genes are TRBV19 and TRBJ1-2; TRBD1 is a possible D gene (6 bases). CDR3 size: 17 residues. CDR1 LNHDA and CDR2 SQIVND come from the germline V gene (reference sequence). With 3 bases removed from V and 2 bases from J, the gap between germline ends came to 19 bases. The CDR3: CASSILGAGTSNYGYTF. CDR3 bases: TGTGCCAGTAGTATTCTGGGGGCCGGGACAAGCAACTATGGCTACACCTTC.

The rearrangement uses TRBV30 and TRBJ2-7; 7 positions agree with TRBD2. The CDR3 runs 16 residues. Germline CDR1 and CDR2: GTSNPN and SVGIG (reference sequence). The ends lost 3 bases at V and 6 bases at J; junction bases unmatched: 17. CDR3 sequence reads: CAWRSFLRRENVEQYF. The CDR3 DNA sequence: TGTGCCTGGAGGTCATTCTTGAGGCGGGAGAATGTCGAGCAGTACTTC.

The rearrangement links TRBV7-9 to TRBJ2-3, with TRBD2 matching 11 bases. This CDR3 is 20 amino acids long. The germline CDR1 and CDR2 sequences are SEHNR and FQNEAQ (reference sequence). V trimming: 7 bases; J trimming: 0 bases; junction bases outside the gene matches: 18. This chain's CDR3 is CASTEKTRLAGGGSTDTQYF. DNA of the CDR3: TGTGCCAGCACCGAGAAAACCAGGCTAGCGGGAGGCGGGAGCACAGATACGCAGTATTTT.

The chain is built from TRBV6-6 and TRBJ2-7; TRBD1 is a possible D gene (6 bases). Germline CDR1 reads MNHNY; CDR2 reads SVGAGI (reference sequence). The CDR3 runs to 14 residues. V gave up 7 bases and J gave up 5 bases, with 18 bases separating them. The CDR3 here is CASKRDNLFHEQYF. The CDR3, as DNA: TGTGCCAGCAAACGGGACAACTTATTCCACGAGCAGTACTTC.

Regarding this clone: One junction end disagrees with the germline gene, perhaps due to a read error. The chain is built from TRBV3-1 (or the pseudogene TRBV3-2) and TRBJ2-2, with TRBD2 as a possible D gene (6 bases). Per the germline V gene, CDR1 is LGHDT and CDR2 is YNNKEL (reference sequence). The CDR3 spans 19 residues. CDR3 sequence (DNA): TGTGTCAGCAGCCAGGAAGGGAATTTCTGGGCGGGAAACACCGGGGAGCTGTTTTTT. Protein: CVSSQEGNFWAGNTGELFF.

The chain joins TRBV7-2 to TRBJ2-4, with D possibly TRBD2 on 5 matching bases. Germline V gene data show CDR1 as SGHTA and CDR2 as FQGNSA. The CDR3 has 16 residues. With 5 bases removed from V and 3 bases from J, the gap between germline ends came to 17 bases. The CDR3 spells CASSPQSGGHKNIQYF. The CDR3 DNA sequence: TGTGCCAGCAGCCCGCAGAGCGGTGGCCACAAAAACATTCAGTACTTC. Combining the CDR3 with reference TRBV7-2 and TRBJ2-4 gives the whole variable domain GAGVSQSPSNKVTEKGKDVELRCDPISGHTALYWYRQSLGQGLEFLIYFQGNSAPDKSGLPSDRFSAERTGGSVSTLTIQRTQQEDSAVYLCASSPQSGGHKNIQYFGAGTRLSVL.

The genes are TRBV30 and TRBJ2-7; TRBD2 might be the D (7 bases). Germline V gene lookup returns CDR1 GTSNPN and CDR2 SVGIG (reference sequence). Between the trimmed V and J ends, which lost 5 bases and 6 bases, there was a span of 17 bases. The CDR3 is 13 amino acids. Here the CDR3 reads CAWGRNRGAEQYF. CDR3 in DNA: TGTGCCTGGGGACGGAATCGGGGGGCCGAGCAGTACTTC.

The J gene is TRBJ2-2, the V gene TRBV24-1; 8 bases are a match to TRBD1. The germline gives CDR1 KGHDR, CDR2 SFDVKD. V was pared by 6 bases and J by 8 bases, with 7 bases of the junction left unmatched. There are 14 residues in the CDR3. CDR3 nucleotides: TGTGCCACCAGTTCGGGACAGGTTGGAGGGGAGCTGTTTTTT. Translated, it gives CATSSGQVGGELFF.

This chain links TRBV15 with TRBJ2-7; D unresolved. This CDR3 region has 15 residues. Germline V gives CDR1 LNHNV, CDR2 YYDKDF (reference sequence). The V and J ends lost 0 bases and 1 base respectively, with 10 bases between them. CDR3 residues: CATSRDLGRSYEQYF. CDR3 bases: TGTGCCACCAGCAGAGATCTCGGCAGGTCCTACGAGCAGTACTTC.

In nucleotides, the CDR3 is TGTGCCTGGAGTGTATTGGGACAGGGCAATCAGCCCCAGCATTTT. It is translated as CAWSVLGQGNQPQHF. The gene calls are TRBV30 and TRBJ1-5, with TRBD1 matching 8 bases. CDR3 length: 15 amino acids. Germline CDR1 and CDR2: GTSNPN and SVGIG (reference sequence). The V and J ends lost 0 bases and 2 bases, in that order; junction bases with no gene match: 3.

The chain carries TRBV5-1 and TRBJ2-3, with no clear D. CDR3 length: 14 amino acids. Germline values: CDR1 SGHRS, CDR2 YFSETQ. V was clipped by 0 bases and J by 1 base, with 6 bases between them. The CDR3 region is CASSLGHGTDTQYF. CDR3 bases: TGCGCCAGCAGCTTGGGGCATGGCACAGATACGCAGTATTTT.

This CDR3 is CASSLEGTVYGYTF. The CDR3 DNA follows: TGCGCCAGCAGCTTGGAGGGGACAGTATATGGCTACACCTTC. This sequence joins TRBV5-1 and TRBJ1-2; 7 nucleotides agree with TRBD1. The length of the CDR3 is 14 residues. With V trimmed by 0 bases and J by 5 bases, 4 bases remained unmatched. CDR1 and CDR2 (germline): SGHRS, YFSETQ.

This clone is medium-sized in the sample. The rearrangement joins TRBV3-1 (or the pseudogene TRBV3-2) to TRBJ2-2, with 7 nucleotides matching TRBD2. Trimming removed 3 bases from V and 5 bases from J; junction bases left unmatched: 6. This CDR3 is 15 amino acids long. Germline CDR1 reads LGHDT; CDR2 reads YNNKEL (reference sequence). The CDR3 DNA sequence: TGTGCCAGCAGCCAGACCGGGACTACGACCGGGGAGCTGTTTTTT. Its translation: CASSQTGTTTGELFF.

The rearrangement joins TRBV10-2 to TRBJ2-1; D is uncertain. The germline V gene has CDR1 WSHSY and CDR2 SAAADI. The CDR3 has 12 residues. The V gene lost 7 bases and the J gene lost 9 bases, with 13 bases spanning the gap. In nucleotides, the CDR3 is TGCGCCAGCAAACTGACTCGTGGTGAGCAGTTCTTC. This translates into CASKLTRGEQFF.

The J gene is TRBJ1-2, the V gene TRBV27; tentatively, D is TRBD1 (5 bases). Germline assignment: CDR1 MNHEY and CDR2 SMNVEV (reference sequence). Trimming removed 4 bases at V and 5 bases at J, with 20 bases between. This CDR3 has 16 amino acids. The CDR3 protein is CASSWGRDSGRYGYTF. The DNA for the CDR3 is TGTGCCAGCAGTTGGGGCAGGGACTCCGGGCGGTATGGCTACACCTTC.

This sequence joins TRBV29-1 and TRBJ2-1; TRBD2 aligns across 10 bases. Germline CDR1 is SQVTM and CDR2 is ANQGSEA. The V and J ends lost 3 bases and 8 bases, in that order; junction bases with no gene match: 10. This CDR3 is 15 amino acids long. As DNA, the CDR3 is TGCAGCGTTGATCCCCCTAGCGGGAGAGGCGATGAGCAGTTCTTC. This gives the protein CSVDPPSGRGDEQFF.

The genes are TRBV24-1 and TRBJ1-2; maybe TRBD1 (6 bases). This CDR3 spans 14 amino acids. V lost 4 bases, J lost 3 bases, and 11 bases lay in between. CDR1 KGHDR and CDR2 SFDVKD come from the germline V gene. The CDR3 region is CATSDDRTDYGYTF. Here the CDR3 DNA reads TGTGCCACCAGTGACGACAGGACAGACTATGGCTACACCTTC.

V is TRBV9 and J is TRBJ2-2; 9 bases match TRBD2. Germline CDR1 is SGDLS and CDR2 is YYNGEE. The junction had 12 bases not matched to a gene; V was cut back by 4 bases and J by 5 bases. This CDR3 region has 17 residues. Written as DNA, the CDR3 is TGTGCCAGCAGCACACCTAGCGGGAATAAAGTTACCGGGGAGCTGTTTTTT. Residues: CASSTPSGNKVTGELFF.

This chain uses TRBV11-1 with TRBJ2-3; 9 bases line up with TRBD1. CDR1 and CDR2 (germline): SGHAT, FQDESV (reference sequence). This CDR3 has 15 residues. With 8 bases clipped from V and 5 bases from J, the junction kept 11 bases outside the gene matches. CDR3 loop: CASGPRQGDGDTQYF. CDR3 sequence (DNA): TGTGCCAGCGGCCCCCGACAGGGGGATGGAGATACGCAGTATTTT.